These 18 T cell receptor beta chains came from one sample sequenced in a study of cytomegalovirus exposure and HLA in healthy donors. This table comes from immunoSEQ multiplex PCR, and its TCRdb copy is limited to in-frame clones, with some not included. The sample yields 200,000 to 250,000 clones, about nine tenths seen once. Sequenced: PBMCs. These receptors came from a young woman in good health and CMV-seronegative.

The chain uses TRBV27 and TRBJ1-1, with 9 positions matching TRBD1. The CDR3 totals 15 residues. CDR1 is MNHEY and CDR2 is SMNVEV in the germline V gene (reference sequence). V gave up 2 bases and J gave up 6 bases; unmatched junction bases: 7. In DNA, the CDR3 is TGTGCCAGCAGTTTACCACCGGACAGGGGAGCTGAAGCTTTCTTT. The encoded protein is CASSLPPDRGAEAFF.

CDR3 in amino acids: CAWSKQSNQPQHF. CDR3 nucleotide sequence: TGTGCCTGGAGTAAACAGAGCAATCAGCCCCAGCATTTT. V is TRBV30 and J is TRBJ1-5; D unclear. The germline V and J ends were trimmed by 2 bases and 1 base, with 6 bases remaining between them. Germline V lookup: CDR1 GTSNPN, CDR2 SVGIG (reference sequence). This CDR3 comprises 13 residues.

The gene calls are TRBV5-1 and TRBJ2-7; TRBD2 matches 14 bases. Germline V gene sequence: CDR1 SGHRS, CDR2 YFSETQ. Losses at the gene ends were 3 bases for V and 5 bases for J; bases not matched to a gene: 10. This CDR3 contains 17 residues. The CDR3 DNA is TGCGCCAGCAGCTCCTTACGACTAGCGGGAGGGATACACGAGCAGTACTTC. It codes for CASSSLRLAGGIHEQYF.

This sequence joins TRBV5-4 and TRBJ1-3; the D is unclear. Germline V gene lookup returns CDR1 SGHNT and CDR2 YYREEE (reference sequence). The V and J ends lost 3 bases and 1 base respectively, with 20 bases between them. The CDR3 has 18 residues. For the CDR3, the DNA is TGTGCCAGCAGCTGGCGACTTCAGACCGTCGAGTCTGGAAACACCATATATTTT. Its protein product is CASSWRLQTVESGNTIYF.

Points on this clone: Other nucleotide sequences from this sample produce the same CDR3. V gene TRBV28 combines with J gene TRBJ1-1; D uncertain. The CDR3 sequence is 11 residues long. Trimming shortened V by 6 bases and J by 6 bases, and 8 bases separated the two germline ends. Germline lookup yields CDR1 MDHEN and CDR2 SYDVKM. The CDR3 sequence is CASRGRPEAFF. Here the CDR3 DNA reads TGTGCCAGCAGGGGCAGACCTGAAGCTTTCTTT.

The J gene is TRBJ1-4, the V gene TRBV14, with a weak D call TRBD1 (5 bases). The V end was cut by 1 base, the J end by 7 bases, with 10 bases between. Germline V CDR1 and CDR2: SGHDN, FVKESK. The CDR3 consists of 14 residues. The CDR3 sequence is CASSQVRQTEKLFF. CDR3 DNA sequence: TGTGCCAGCAGCCAAGTGCGACAGACTGAAAAACTGTTTTTT.

This chain connects TRBV5-1 to TRBJ2-7; TRBD2 aligns across 11 bases. The CDR3 consists of 16 residues. The J segment lost 2 bases and the V segment lost 5 bases, leaving 9 bases of the junction unmatched. CDR1 SGHRS and CDR2 YFSETQ come from the germline V gene. The CDR3 loop reads CASSEGLAGNTYEQYF. CDR3 nucleotide sequence: TGCGCCAGCAGTGAAGGACTAGCGGGTAATACCTACGAGCAGTACTTC. Combining the CDR3 with reference TRBV5-1 and TRBJ2-7 gives the whole variable domain KAGVTQTPRYLIKTRGQQVTLSCSPISGHRSVSWYQQTPGQGLQFLFEYFSETQRNKGNFPGRFSGRQFSNSRSEMNVSTLELGDSALYLCASSEGLAGNTYEQYFGPGTRLTVT.

There are a few counts of this clone. The chain links TRBV7-8 to TRBJ1-1; 10 nucleotides match TRBD1. The CDR3 is 12 amino acids. CDR1 and CDR2 (germline): SGHVS, FQNEAQ. The V gene end was trimmed by 5 bases and the J gene end by 10 bases; junction bases not matched to a gene: 4. CDR3 DNA: TGTGCCAGCAGCCCCCGGACAGGGGGAGCTTTCTTT. The encoded protein is CASSPRTGGAFF.

This chain joins TRBV30 and TRBJ1-3; a possible D gene is TRBD1 (6 bases). CDR3 length equals 15 residues. Trimming took off 0 bases at V and 0 bases at J, with 9 bases between the two ends. The germline gives CDR1 GTSNPN, CDR2 SVGIG (reference sequence). In DNA form, the CDR3 reads TGTGCCTGGAGTGTACCGACAGGCTCTGGAAACACCATATATTTT. Translation: CAWSVPTGSGNTIYF.

V gene TRBV29-1 combines with J gene TRBJ1-2, with TRBD1 as a possible D gene (6 bases). The V gene's germline CDR1 is SQVTM and CDR2 ANQGSEA. The CDR3 runs 15 residues. The V end was cut by 6 bases, the J end by 7 bases, with 24 bases between. This chain's CDR3 is CSVPLLSGGGGGYTF. The CDR3 DNA is TGCAGCGTCCCCCTCTTATCGGGGGGCGGTGGTGGCTACACCTTC. Supplemented by reference TRBV29-1 and TRBJ1-2, the full variable domain reads SAVISQKPSRDICQRGTSLTIQCQVDSQVTMMFWYRQQPGQSLTLIATANQGSEATYESGFVIDKFPISRPNLTFSTLTVSNMSPEDSSIYLCSVPLLSGGGGGYTFGSGTRLTVV.

The chain carries TRBV6-1 and TRBJ1-1; perhaps TRBD1 as D (5 bases). Germline values: CDR1 MNHNS, CDR2 SASEGT. Trimming removed 1 base from V and 3 bases from J, with 12 bases in between. This CDR3 is 15 amino acids long. In nucleotides, the CDR3 is TGTGCCAGCAGTGAAGTAAAACAGGCGGACACTGAAGCTTTCTTT. The encoded protein is CASSEVKQADTEAFF.

A single count supports this clone. The rearrangement joins TRBV25-1 to TRBJ1-6, with 7 bases lining up with TRBD1. CDR3 length equals 14 residues. The germline V gene encodes CDR1 MGHDK and CDR2 SYGVNS. V was clipped by 5 bases and J by 11 bases; unmatched bases: 9. CDR3 nucleotides: TGTGCCAGCAGTACTACAGGGGCTAGTCCACCCCTCCACTTT. This codes for CASSTTGASPPLHF.

V is TRBV10-1 and J is TRBJ2-1; 11 bases fit TRBD2. Germline V lookup: CDR1 WNHNN, CDR2 SYGVQD (reference sequence). V lost 5 bases and J lost 5; bases outside the gene matches: 2. This CDR3 contains 14 residues. The chain's CDR3 is CASSFSGRDNEQFF. The CDR3 DNA reads as TGCGCCAGCAGTTTTAGCGGGAGGGACAATGAGCAGTTCTTC.

This sequence joins TRBV6-6 and TRBJ1-4; no reliable D call. This CDR3 has 13 residues. V was clipped by 4 bases and J by 2 bases, with 5 bases between them. Germline-derived CDR1 and CDR2 are MNHNY and SVGAGI (reference sequence). CDR3 region: CASSWATNEKLFF. CDR3 bases: TGTGCCAGCAGTTGGGCCACTAATGAAAAACTGTTTTTT.

The chain carries TRBV27 and TRBJ2-1; 12 bases are a match to TRBD2. V lost 5 bases to trimming and J lost 3 bases; unmatched junction nucleotides: 8. Germline V gives CDR1 MNHEY, CDR2 SMNVEV (reference sequence). The CDR3 runs to 17 residues. CDR3 DNA: TGTGCCAGCAGTCTGACTAGCGGGAGACCTAACTACAATGAGCAGTTCTTC. Residues: CASSLTSGRPNYNEQFF.

The genes are TRBV10-3 and TRBJ2-2; D is perhaps TRBD1 (5 bases). Looked up from germline, CDR1 is ENHRY and CDR2 is SYGVKD. V lost 0 bases and J 6 bases, leaving 14 bases between the germline ends. The CDR3 length is 16 residues. The CDR3 reads CAISESTAAIPGELFF. CDR3 DNA sequence: TGTGCCATCAGTGAGTCGACAGCTGCAATCCCCGGGGAGCTGTTTTTT.

The rearrangement joins TRBV6-4 to TRBJ2-1, with TRBD2 as a possible D gene (5 bases). CDR1 is MRHNA and CDR2 is SNTAGT in the germline V gene. Trimming took off 4 bases at V and 8 bases at J, with 24 bases between the two ends. The CDR3 loop spans 17 amino acids. The CDR3 here is CASSGAPGDLGSDEQFF. The CDR3 DNA reads TGTGCCAGCAGTGGGGCTCCCGGCGACCTTGGTAGCGATGAGCAGTTCTTC.

This chain uses TRBV21-1 with TRBJ1-5; no check of the table's D call, TRBD1, against the DNA was made. TRBV21-1 constitutes a pseudogene. There are 17 residues in the CDR3. DNA of the CDR3: TGTGCCAGCAGCAAAGATCCGAGGGGCAGGGGGAATCAGCCCCAGCATTTT. Translated: CASSKDPRGRGNQPQHF.